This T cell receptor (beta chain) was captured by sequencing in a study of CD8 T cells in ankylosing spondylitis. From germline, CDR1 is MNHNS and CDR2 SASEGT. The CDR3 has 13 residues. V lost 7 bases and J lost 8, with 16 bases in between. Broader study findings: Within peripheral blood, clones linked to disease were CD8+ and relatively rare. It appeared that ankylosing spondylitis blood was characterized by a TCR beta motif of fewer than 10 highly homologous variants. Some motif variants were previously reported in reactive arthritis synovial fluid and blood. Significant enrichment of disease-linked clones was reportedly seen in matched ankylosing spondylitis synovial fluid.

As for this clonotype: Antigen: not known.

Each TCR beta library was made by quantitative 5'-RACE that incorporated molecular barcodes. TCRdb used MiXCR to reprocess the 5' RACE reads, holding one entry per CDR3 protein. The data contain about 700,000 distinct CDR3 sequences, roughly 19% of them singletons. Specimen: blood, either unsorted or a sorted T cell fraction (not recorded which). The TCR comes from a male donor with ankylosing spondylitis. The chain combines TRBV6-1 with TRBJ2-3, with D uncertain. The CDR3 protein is CASTTGRVGTQYF. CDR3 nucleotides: TGTGCCAGCACTACCGGACGGGTGGGTACGCAGTATTTT.